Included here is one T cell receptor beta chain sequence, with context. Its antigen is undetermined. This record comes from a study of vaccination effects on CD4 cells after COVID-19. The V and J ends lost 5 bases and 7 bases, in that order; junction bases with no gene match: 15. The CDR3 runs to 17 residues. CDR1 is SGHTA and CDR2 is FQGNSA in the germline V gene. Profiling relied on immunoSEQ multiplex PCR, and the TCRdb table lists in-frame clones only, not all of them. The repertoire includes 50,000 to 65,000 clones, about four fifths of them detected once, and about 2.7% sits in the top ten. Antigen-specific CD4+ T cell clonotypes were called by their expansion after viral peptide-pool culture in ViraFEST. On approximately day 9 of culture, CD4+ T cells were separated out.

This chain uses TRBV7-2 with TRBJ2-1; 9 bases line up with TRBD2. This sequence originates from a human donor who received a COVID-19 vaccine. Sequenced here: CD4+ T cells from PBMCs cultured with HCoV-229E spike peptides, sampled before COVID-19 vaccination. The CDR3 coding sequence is TGTGCCAGCAGCCAGAGGCGGGGGGGCCAAGTTTTTAATGAGCAGTTCTTC. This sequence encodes CASSQRRGGQVFNEQFF.